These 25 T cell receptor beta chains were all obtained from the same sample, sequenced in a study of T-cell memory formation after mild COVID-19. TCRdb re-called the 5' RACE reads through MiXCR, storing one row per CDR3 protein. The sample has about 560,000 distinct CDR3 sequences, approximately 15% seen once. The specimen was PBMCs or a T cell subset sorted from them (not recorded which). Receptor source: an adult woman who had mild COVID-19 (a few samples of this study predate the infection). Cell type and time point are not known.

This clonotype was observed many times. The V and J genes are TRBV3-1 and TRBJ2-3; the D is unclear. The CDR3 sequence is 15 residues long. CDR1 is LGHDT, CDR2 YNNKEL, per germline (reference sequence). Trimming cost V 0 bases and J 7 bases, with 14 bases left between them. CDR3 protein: CASSQEGTFGNTQYF. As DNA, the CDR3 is TGTGCCAGCAGCCAAGAAGGAACCTTTGGAAATACGCAGTATTTT.

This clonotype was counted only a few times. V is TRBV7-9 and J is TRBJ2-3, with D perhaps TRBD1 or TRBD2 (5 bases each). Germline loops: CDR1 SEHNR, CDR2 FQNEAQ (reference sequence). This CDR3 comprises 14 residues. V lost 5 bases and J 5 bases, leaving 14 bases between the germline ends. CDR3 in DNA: TGTGCCAGCAGCCAGGGACGAGCATTAGATACGCAGTATTTT. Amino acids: CASSQGRALDTQYF.

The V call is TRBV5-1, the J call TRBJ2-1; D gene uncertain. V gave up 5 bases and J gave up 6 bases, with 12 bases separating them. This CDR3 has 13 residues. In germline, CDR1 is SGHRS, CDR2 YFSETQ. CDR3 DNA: TGCGCCAGCAGACCGGATGGGGTCAATGAGCAGTTCTTC. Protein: CASRPDGVNEQFF.

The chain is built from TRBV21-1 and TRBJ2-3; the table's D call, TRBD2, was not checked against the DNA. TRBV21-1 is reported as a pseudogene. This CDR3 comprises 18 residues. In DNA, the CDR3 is TGTGCCAGCAGCAAAGGGTGCGGCGGGAGAGGTGGAGCAGATACGCAGTATTTT. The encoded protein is CASSKGCGGRGGADTQYF.

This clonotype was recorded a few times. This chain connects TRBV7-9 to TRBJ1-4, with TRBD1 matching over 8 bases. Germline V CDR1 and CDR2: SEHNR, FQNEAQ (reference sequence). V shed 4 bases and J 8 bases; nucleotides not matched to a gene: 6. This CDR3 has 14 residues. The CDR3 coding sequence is TGTGCCAGCAGCTCGCAGGGGGCGAAGGAAAAACTGTTTTTT. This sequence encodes CASSSQGAKEKLFF.

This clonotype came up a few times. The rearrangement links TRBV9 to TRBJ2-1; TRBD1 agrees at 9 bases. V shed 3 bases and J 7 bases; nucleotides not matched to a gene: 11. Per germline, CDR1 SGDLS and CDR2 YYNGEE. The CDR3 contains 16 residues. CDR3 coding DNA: TGTGCCAGCAGCGCGGGAAGCGGGACAGGGTGGAATGAGCAGTTCTTC. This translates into CASSAGSGTGWNEQFF.

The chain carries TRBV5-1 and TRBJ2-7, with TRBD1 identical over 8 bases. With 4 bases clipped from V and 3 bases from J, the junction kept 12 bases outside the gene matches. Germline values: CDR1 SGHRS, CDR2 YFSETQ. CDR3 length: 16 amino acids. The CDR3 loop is CASSTNLRTGFYEQYF. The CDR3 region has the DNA TGCGCCAGCAGCACAAACCTCCGGACAGGGTTCTACGAGCAGTACTTC.

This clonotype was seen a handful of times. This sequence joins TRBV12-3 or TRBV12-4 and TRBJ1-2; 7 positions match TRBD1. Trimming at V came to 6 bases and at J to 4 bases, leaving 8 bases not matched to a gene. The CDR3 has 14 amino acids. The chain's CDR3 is CASRPQDRPYGYTF. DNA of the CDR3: TGTGCCAGCAGACCTCAGGACAGGCCCTATGGCTACACCTTC.

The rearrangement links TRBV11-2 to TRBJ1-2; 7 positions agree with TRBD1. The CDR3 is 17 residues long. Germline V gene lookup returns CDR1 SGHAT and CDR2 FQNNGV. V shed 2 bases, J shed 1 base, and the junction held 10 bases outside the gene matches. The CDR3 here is CASSLTGTEIFNYGYTF. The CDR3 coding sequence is TGTGCCAGCAGCTTAACCGGGACAGAAATTTTTAACTATGGCTACACCTTC.

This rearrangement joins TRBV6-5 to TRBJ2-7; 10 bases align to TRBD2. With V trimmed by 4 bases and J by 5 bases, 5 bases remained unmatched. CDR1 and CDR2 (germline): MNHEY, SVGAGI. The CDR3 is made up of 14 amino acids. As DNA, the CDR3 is TGTGCCAGCAGTTCAGCGGGAGGGCCCCACGAGCAGTACTTC. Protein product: CASSSAGGPHEQYF.

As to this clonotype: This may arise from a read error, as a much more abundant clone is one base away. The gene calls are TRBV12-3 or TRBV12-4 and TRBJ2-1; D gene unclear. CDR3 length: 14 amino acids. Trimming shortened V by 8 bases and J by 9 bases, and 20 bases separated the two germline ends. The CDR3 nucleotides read TGTGCCAGCGGTGGTGACCTCAAAGTGGGTGAGCAGTTCTTC. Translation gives CASGGDLKVGEQFF.

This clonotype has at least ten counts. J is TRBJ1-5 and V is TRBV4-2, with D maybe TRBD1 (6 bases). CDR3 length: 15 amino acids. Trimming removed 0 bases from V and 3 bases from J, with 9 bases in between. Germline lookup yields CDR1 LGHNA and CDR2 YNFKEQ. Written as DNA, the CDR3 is TGTGCCAGCAGCCAAGACGGGGGGGCCAATCAGCCCCAGCATTTT. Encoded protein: CASSQDGGANQPQHF.

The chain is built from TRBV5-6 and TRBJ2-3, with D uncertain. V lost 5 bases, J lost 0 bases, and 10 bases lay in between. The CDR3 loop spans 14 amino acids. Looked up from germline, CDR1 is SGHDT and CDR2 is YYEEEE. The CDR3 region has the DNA TGTGCCAGCAGAGCAGGAATTAGCACAGATACGCAGTATTTT. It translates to CASRAGISTDTQYF.

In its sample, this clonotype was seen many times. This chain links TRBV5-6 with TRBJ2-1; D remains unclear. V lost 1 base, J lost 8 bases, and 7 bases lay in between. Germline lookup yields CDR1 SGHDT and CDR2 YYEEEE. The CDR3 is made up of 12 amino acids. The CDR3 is CASSLTGDEQFF. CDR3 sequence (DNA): TGTGCCAGCAGCTTGACTGGCGATGAGCAGTTCTTC. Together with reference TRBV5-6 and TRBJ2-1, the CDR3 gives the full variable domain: DAGVTQSPTHLIKTRGQQVTLRCSPKSGHDTVSWYQQALGQGPQFIFQYYEEEERQRGNFPDRFSGHQFPNYSSELNVNALLLGDSALYLCASSLTGDEQFFGPGTRLTVL.

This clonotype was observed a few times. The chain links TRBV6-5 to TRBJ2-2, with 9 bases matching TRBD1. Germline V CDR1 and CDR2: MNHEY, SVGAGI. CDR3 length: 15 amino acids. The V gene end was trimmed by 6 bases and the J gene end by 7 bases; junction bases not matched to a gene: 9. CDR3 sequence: CASSPGQGKNGELFF. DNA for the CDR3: TGTGCCAGCAGCCCAGGACAGGGGAAGAACGGGGAGCTGTTTTTT.

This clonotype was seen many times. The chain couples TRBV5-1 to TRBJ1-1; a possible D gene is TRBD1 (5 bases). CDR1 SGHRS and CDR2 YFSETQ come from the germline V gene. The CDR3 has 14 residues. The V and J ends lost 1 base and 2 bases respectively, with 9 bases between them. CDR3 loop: CASSLLDTNTEAFF. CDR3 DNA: TGCGCCAGCAGCTTGCTGGACACCAACACTGAAGCTTTCTTT.

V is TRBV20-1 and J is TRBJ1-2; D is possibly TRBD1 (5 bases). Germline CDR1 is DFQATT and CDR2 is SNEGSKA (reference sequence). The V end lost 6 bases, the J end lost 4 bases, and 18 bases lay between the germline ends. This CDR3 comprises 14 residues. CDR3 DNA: TGCAGTGCCCCCCCCAGGGACCACGGCTATGGCTACACCTTC. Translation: CSAPPRDHGYGYTF.

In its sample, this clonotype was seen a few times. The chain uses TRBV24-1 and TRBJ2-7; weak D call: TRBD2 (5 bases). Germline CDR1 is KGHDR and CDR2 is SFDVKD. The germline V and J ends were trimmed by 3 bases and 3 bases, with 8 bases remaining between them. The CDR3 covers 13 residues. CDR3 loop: CATSDGLLYEQYF. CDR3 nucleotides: TGTGCCACCAGTGATGGACTTCTCTACGAGCAGTACTTC.

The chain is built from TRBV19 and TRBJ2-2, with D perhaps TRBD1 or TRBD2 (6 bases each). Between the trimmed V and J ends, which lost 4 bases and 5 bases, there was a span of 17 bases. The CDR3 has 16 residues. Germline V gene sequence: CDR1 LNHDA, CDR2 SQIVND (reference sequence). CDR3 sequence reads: CASSKLSRGPTGELFF. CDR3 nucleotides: TGTGCCAGTAGTAAACTGTCCCGGGGGCCGACCGGGGAGCTGTTTTTT.

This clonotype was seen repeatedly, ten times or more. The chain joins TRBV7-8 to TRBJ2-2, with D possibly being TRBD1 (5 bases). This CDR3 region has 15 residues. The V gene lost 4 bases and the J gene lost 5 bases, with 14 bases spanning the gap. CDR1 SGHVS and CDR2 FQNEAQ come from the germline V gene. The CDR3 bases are TGTGCCAGCAGCTCCCGGCAGGGATTGACCGGGGAGCTGTTTTTT. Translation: CASSSRQGLTGELFF.

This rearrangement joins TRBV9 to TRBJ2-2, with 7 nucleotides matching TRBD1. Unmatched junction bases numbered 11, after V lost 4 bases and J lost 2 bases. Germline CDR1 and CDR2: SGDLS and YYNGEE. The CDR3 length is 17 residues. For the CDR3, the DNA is TGTGCCAGCAGCCCCCAAGCCGGGACAGCTAACACCGGGGAGCTGTTTTTT. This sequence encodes CASSPQAGTANTGELFF.

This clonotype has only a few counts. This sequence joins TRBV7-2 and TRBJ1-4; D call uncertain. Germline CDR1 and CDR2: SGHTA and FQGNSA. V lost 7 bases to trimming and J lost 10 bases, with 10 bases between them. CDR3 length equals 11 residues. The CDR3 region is CASTAASKLFF. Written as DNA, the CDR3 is TGTGCCAGCACCGCAGCCTCAAAACTGTTTTTT.

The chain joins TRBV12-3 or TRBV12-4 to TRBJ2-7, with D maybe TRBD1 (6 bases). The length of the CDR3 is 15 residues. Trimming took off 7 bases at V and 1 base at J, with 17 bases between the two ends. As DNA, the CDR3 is TGTGCCAGCACCATTGGCAGGGGTTCATCCTACGAGCAGTACTTC. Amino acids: CASTIGRGSSYEQYF.

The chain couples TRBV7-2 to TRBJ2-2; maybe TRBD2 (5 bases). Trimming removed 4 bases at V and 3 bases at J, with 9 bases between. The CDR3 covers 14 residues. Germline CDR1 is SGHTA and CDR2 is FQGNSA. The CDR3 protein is CASSSDSYTGELFF. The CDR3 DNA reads TGTGCCAGCAGCTCGGACTCCTACACCGGGGAGCTGTTTTTT.

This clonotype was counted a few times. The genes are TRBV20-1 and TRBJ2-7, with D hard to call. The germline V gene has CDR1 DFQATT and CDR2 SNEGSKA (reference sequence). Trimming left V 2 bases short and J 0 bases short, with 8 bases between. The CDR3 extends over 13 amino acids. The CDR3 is CSARLRSSYEQYF. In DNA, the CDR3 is TGCAGTGCTAGACTCAGAAGCTCCTACGAGCAGTACTTC.